This T cell receptor (beta chain) was profiled in a study of T-cell memory formation after mild COVID-19. Overall study findings and caveats: Whether day 37 second-wave clones are SARS-CoV-2-specific was not confirmed.

From the 5' RACE reads, TCRdb called clonotypes with MiXCR, one entry per CDR3 protein. The sample includes about 150,000 distinct CDR3 sequences, around 25% of them seen just once. This clonotype has a count of ten or more. As yet, its antigen is unknown. CDR3 length equals 14 residues. In germline, CDR1 is MGHRA, CDR2 YSYEKL. V was cut by 0 bases and J by 0 bases, with 6 bases left in between. The receptor was derived from an adult woman who had mild COVID-19 (a few samples of this study predate the infection). Cell type and time point are not known. This chain connects TRBV4-1 to TRBJ2-7, with no clear D. Sequencing was done on a sample of PBMCs or a T cell subset sorted from them (not recorded which). CDR3 in DNA: TGCGCCAGCAGCCAAGAACGGAACTCCTACGAGCAGTACTTC. It specifies CASSQERNSYEQYF.